This T cell receptor beta chain was identified in a study of T cell responses to AZD1222 COVID-19 vaccine. The V gene's germline CDR1 is DFQATT and CDR2 SNEGSKA (reference sequence). V was clipped by 3 bases and J by 0 bases, with 9 bases between them. The CDR3 loop spans 13 amino acids. This table comes from immunoSEQ multiplex PCR, and its TCRdb copy is limited to in-frame clones, with some not included. Among 110,000 to 150,000 clones listed, approximately 92% were seen once. Findings of the study overall: The repertoires were collected only after the peak T cell response.

Remarks on this clone: Antigen specificity is unknown.

This sequence was found in an adult in good health. The rearrangement joins TRBV20-1 to TRBJ2-7, with D maybe TRBD1 (6 bases). The source material was peripheral blood, sampled on day 0 of AZD1222 vaccination. CDR3 amino acids: CSASLGHSYEQYF. Written as DNA, the CDR3 is TGCAGTGCTAGTTTGGGACACTCCTACGAGCAGTACTTC.